These T cell receptor beta chains were read from a single sample in a study of CD8+ T cells in alopecia areata. Method: immunoSEQ multiplex PCR; TCRdb's copy keeps in-frame clones and lacks some. The repertoire consists of about 180,000 clones, with just under 60% occurring once and the leading ten covering roughly 15%. The sequencing used CD4+ T cells sorted from blood, collected at week 0. Every receptor here comes from a human donor with alopecia areata. Both conserved end residues are part of each CDR3. A D gene is named only where the DNA matches it firmly. Clone size is stated in some rows and not others, as once, few, many or a class when expanded.

-,TRBV7-9,TRBD2,TRBJ2-5,TGTGCCAGCAGCCTTGGACTAGCGGGGGGTCAAGAGACCCAGTACTTC,CASSLGLAGGQETQYF
-,TRBV27,TRBD1,TRBJ2-3,TGTGCCAGCAGGGGACAGGGCTTCACAGATACGCAGTATTTT,CASRGQGFTDTQYF
-,TRBV6-5,TRBD2,TRBJ2-5,TGTGCCACCGCCCGGGAGGCTAGCGGGGGAGAGACCCAGTACTTC,CATAREASGGETQYF
-,TRBV9,TRBD2,TRBJ2-1,TGTGCCAGCAGCATTAGCGGGGGGGCCCGGGAGCAGTTCTTC,CASSISGGAREQFF
-,TRBV27,-,TRBJ2-7,TGTACAAGGAGGAGTGAAGAGCAGTACTTC,CTRRSEEQYF
few,TRBV30,-,TRBJ1-5,TGTGCCTGGAGTGTGGATACGGGGAATCAGCCCCAGCATTTT,CAWSVDTGNQPQHF
-,TRBV29-1,-,TRBJ2-7,TGCAGCGTCGCCCTTAGGGACAACGAGCAGTACTTC,CSVALRDNEQYF
-,TRBV6-5,-,TRBJ1-1,TGTGCCAGCAGTTACACAGGTTCCGACACTGAAGCTTTCTTT,CASSYTGSDTEAFF
-,TRBV27,-,TRBJ1-4,TGTGCCAGCAGCTCGAGGAGGGGCCCTGAAAAACTGTTTTTT,CASSSRRGPEKLFF
-,TRBV30,-,TRBJ1-1,TGTGCCTGGAGGCTAGGAAACACTGAAGCTTTCTTT,CAWRLGNTEAFF
-,TRBV6-1,TRBD1,TRBJ1-1,TGTGCCAGCAGGACAGGGTACGGCTTCCCTGAAGCTTTCTTT,CASRTGYGFPEAFF
-,TRBV29-1,-,TRBJ1-2,TGCAGCGTTGAATTTCCCCCCACAGGCGCGGGCTACACCTTC,CSVEFPPTGAGYTF
-,TRBV29-1,TRBD1,TRBJ1-1,TGCAGCGTCGGGACAGGGATTTCTTCGAACACTGAAGCTTTCTTT,CSVGTGISSNTEAFF
-,TRBV30,-,TRBJ2-7,TGTGCCTGGAGTCCCAAGGGGGGACGAACCTACGAGCAGTACTTC,CAWSPKGGRTYEQYF
-,TRBV15,-,TRBJ2-5,TGTGCCACCAGCGGTCTTGATTGGTTGGAGACCCAGTACTTC,CATSGLDWLETQYF
-,TRBV29-1,-,TRBJ1-2,TGCAGCGTCCAGGGCAGAAATCCTAACTATGGCTACACCTTC,CSVQGRNPNYGYTF
-,TRBV5-1,-,TRBJ1-5,TGCGCCAGCAGCGAAAATAGCAATCAGCCCCAGCATTTT,CASSENSNQPQHF
-,TRBV6-4,-,TRBJ2-3,TGTGCCAGCAGTGTCGGACCGGGGGATACGCAGTATTTT,CASSVGPGDTQYF
-,TRBV25-1,-,TRBJ1-2,TGTGCCAGCAGTGCCCAGGGTGGCTATGGCTACACCTTC,CASSAQGGYGYTF
few,TRBV28,-,TRBJ1-5,TGTGCCAGCAGTTTACCCCAGCACTATCAGCCCCAGCATTTT,CASSLPQHYQPQHF
few,TRBV29-1,-,TRBJ2-7,TGCAGCGCCGGGACGCCTTCCCGCGAGCAGTACTTC,CSAGTPSREQYF
-,TRBV9,-,TRBJ2-1,TGTGCCAGCAGTGTTCTTCCGGGGGCCCCACGGGATGAGCAGTTCTTC,CASSVLPGAPRDEQFF
-,TRBV30,-,TRBJ1-6,TGTGCCTGGAGAGGAATGGGCAATTCACCCCTCCACTTT,CAWRGMGNSPLHF
few,TRBV10-3,-,TRBJ2-5,TGTGCCATGGGACAAGAGACCCAGTACTTC,CAMGQETQYF
-,TRBV19,-,TRBJ2-1,TGTGCCAGTAGTATTGGGGGGCCCCTAACCCAGTTCTTC,CASSIGGPLTQFF
few,TRBV11-3,TRBD1,TRBJ2-7,TGTGCCAGCAGCTCGCCGCTGGACAGGGGTCGATACGAGCAGTACTTC,CASSSPLDRGRYEQYF
-,TRBV25-1,-,TRBJ1-1,TGTGCCAGCAGTGAATTTACCGGGGTTTTCTTT,CASSEFTGVFF
-,TRBV5-1,TRBD1,TRBJ1-1,TGCGCCAGCAGCCACCTTACAGGGGACACTGAAGCTTTCTTT,CASSHLTGDTEAFF
few,TRBV5-1,-,TRBJ2-7,TGCGCCAGCAGCCCCCCGGGACATTACTACGAGCAGTACTTC,CASSPPGHYYEQYF
few,TRBV4-1,-,TRBJ2-5,TGCGCCAGCAGCCCCCCCGGGCGGGGACAACAAGAGACCCAGTACTTC,CASSPPGRGQQETQYF
-,TRBV30,-,TRBJ2-7,TGTGCCTGGACTTACGAGCCTCACTACGAGCAGTACTTC,CAWTYEPHYEQYF
-,TRBV29-1,-,TRBJ2-1,TGCAGCGTTGTAATGATGAGCTCCTACAATGAGCAGTTCTTC,CSVVMMSSYNEQFF
-,TRBV30,-,TRBJ1-4,TGTGCCTGGAATACACCAGGTGCCACTAATGAAAAACTGTTTTTT,CAWNTPGATNEKLFF
-,TRBV30,TRBD1,TRBJ1-5,TGTGCCTGGAGCCGACAGGGCGATCAGCCCCAGCATTTT,CAWSRQGDQPQHF
few,TRBV30,TRBD1,TRBJ1-2,TGTGCCTGTGAGGACAGGGCTAACTATGGCTACACCTTC,CACEDRANYGYTF
-,TRBV15,TRBD1,TRBJ1-2,TGTGCCACCAGCAGAGATGTGGCAGGGGGCCGATATGGCTACACCTTC,CATSRDVAGGRYGYTF
few,TRBV9,-,TRBJ1-1,TGTGCCAGCAGCGTAGTGGAGGGAGGCACTGAAGCTTTCTTT,CASSVVEGGTEAFF
few,TRBV4-1,TRBD1,TRBJ1-6,TGCGCCAGCAGCCAAGTAAACAGGGGACTACTTAATTCACCCCTCCACTTT,CASSQVNRGLLNSPLHF
-,TRBV29-1,-,TRBJ2-5,TGCAGCGACGGGGGCCGGAACCAAGAGACCCAGTACTTC,CSDGGRNQETQYF
-,TRBV30,-,TRBJ1-5,TGTGCCTGGAGTCGGCAGGTGGGAGTCGGGCCCCAGCATTTT,CAWSRQVGVGPQHF
few,TRBV6-5,-,TRBJ2-7,TGTGCCAGCAGTGGGTATGGACCGAGGGCCGAGCAGTACTTC,CASSGYGPRAEQYF
-,TRBV29-1,-,TRBJ2-3,TGCAGCGTTGGGGCGGGGGCAGGGGATACGCAGTATTTT,CSVGAGAGDTQYF
-,TRBV18,TRBD1,TRBJ1-4,TGTGCCAGCTCAACTACGACAGGGTTGGGGGATGAAAAACTGTTTTTT,CASSTTTGLGDEKLFF
-,TRBV6-5,TRBD1,TRBJ1-6,TGTGCCAGCAGCGGACAGGGGAATTCACCCCTCCACTTT,CASSGQGNSPLHF
-,TRBV6-5,-,TRBJ1-2,TGTGCCAGCAGTTACTCCCCGGACGGCGGTTCCTATGGCTACACCTTC,CASSYSPDGGSYGYTF
-,TRBV5-1,TRBD2,TRBJ2-5,TGCGCCAGCAGCCCCGGGGGGGGAACGGAGACCCAGTACTTC,CASSPGGGTETQYF
-,TRBV30,TRBD1,TRBJ2-7,TGTGCCTGGAGTTTCCCGGACAGGGGGAGGTCAGGGCAGTACTTC,CAWSFPDRGRSGQYF